The 6 T cell receptor beta chains in this list originate from one sample, sequenced in a study of T cells after yellow fever vaccination. TCRdb passed the 5' RACE reads through MiXCR, listing each CDR3 protein once. This table has 250,000 or so distinct CDR3 sequences, approximately 3.5% appearing once. The sequencing used PBMCs, collected 15 days after the yellow fever booster vaccination. All receptors derive from a man aged 18 to 29 who received the YFV17D yellow fever vaccine.

The rearrangement joins TRBV30 to TRBJ2-1, with unresolved D. This CDR3 region has 13 residues. Trimming removed 4 bases from V and 0 bases from J, with 7 bases in between. Per germline, CDR1 GTSNPN and CDR2 SVGIG (reference sequence). The CDR3 bases are TGTGCCTGGAACCCGGGCTCCTACAATGAGCAGTTCTTC. Translating gives CAWNPGSYNEQFF.

This clonotype occurred many times. This rearrangement joins TRBV5-4 to TRBJ2-3; TRBD1 aligns across 9 bases. The CDR3 loop spans 16 amino acids. Germline V gives CDR1 SGHNT, CDR2 YYREEE (reference sequence). V lost 0 bases to trimming and J lost 5 bases; unmatched junction nucleotides: 7. CDR3 in DNA: TGTGCCAGCAGCTTGGGGCCTACAGGGGGCGGAGATACGCAGTATTTT. This sequence encodes CASSLGPTGGGDTQYF.

This clonotype turned up a few times. This sequence joins TRBV4-1 and TRBJ1-5; D is undetermined. The CDR3 covers 15 residues. V dropped 8 bases and J dropped 8 bases, with 22 bases sitting between them. CDR1 and CDR2 (germline): MGHRA, YSYEKL. CDR3 coding DNA: TGCGCCAGCGGCAGGAATGATGTGGTGGAGGAGCCCCAGCATTTT. Protein: CASGRNDVVEEPQHF.

This clonotype was detected many times. The J gene is TRBJ1-1, the V gene TRBV10-3; no clear D. CDR3 size: 13 residues. The V end lost 7 bases, the J end lost 8 bases, and 17 bases lay between the germline ends. CDR1 is ENHRY, CDR2 SYGVKD, per germline. The CDR3 spells CAITDWRATEAFF. In DNA form, the CDR3 reads TGTGCCATCACCGACTGGCGGGCCACGGAAGCTTTCTTT.

This clonotype came up many times. This rearrangement joins TRBV20-1 to TRBJ1-6; possible D gene TRBD1, 5 bases. CDR3 size: 16 residues. The V end was cut by 6 bases, the J end by 0 bases, with 15 bases between. Germline V lookup: CDR1 DFQATT, CDR2 SNEGSKA (reference sequence). CDR3 residues: CSAWDFHSSYNSPLHF. The CDR3 bases are TGCAGTGCATGGGACTTCCATAGCTCCTATAATTCACCCCTCCACTTT.

This clonotype was picked up many times. The CDR3 bases are TGTGCCAGCAGTTACGGGGTCATGAACACTGAAGCTTTCTTT. The encoded protein is CASSYGVMNTEAFF. V gene TRBV6-6 combines with J gene TRBJ1-1; D unclear. The CDR3 spans 14 residues. Germline V lookup: CDR1 MNHNY, CDR2 SVGAGI (reference sequence). Between the trimmed V and J ends, which lost 2 bases and 0 bases, there was a span of 7 bases.